Listed below are T cell receptor beta chains from one sample, sequenced in a study of molecular identifiers for immune sequencing clone quantification. TCRdb called the PCR reads again in MiXCR, with one record for every CDR3 protein. Here the sample spans 350,000 or so distinct CDR3 sequences, around 21% being singletons. The sample taken for sequencing was naive CD8+ T cells from blood, with Jurkat cell RNA spiked in. These receptors all stem from a human donor in good health. Some libraries in this study had Jurkat cell RNA spiked in. Both conserved end residues are part of each CDR3. D genes are given only for firm matches. Clone size, where shown, is once, few, many, or a class for clones that have expanded.

J gene | D gene | V gene | clone size | CDR3 protein | CDR3 DNA
TRBJ1-5 | TRBD1 | TRBV4-3 | many | CASSQEQGPNQPQHF | TGCGCCAGCAGCCAAGAACAGGGGCCCAATCAGCCCCAGCATTTT
TRBJ2-5 | - | TRBV5-6 | many | CASSLSEETQYF | TGTGCCAGCAGCTTGAGCGAAGAGACCCAGTACTTC
TRBJ2-7 | - | TRBV7-9 | many | CASSRSYEQYF | TGTGCCAGCAGCCGAAGTTACGAGCAGTACTTC
TRBJ1-6 | - | TRBV4-1 | many | CASSLKVDSYNSPLHF | TGCGCCAGCAGCCTAAAGGTAGACTCCTATAATTCACCCCTCCACTTT
TRBJ2-3 | - | TRBV28 | many | CASSDRTEPDTQYF | TGTGCCAGCAGTGATAGGACAGAGCCAGATACGCAGTATTTT
TRBJ2-5 | - | TRBV27 | - | CASSSLAQETQYF | TGTGCCAGCAGTTCCCTAGCTCAGGAGACCCAGTACTTC
TRBJ1-5 | - | TRBV21-1 | many | CASSKEREVLCNQPQHF | TGTGCCAGCAGCAAAGAGAGGGAGGTTCTCTGCAATCAGCCCCAGCATTTT
TRBJ2-1 | - | TRBV27 | many | CASSLTQGSSYNEQFF | TGTGCCAGCAGTTTAACTCAGGGAAGCTCCTACAATGAGCAGTTCTTC
TRBJ2-7 | - | TRBV4-1 | many | CASSQVQRNLYYEQYF | TGCGCCAGCAGCCAGGTCCAGCGAAACCTTTACTACGAGCAGTACTTC
TRBJ2-2 | TRBD1 | TRBV7-2 | many | CASSSPGQTFTGELFF | TGTGCCAGCAGCTCACCGGGACAGACTTTCACCGGGGAGCTGTTTTTT
TRBJ1-5 | - | TRBV6-2/TRBV6-3 | - | CASSYSTAHSNQPQHF | TGTGCCAGCAGTTACTCGACAGCCCATAGCAATCAGCCCCAGCATTTT
TRBJ2-3 | TRBD2 | TRBV6-6 | many | CAVEAGSIDTQYF | TGTGCCGTAGAAGCGGGATCGATAGATACGCAGTATTTT
TRBJ2-7 | TRBD2 | TRBV19 | few | CASSIGGRDYEQYF | TGTGCCAGTAGTATAGGTGGGAGGGACTACGAGCAGTACTTC
TRBJ1-1 | - | TRBV14 | many | CASSQEVVGTEAFF | TGTGCCAGCAGCCAAGAGGTTGTTGGCACTGAAGCTTTCTTT
TRBJ2-7 | - | TRBV19 | few | CASSISSQGYEQYF | TGTGCCAGTAGTATATCGTCGCAGGGCTACGAGCAGTACTTC
TRBJ2-3 | TRBD1 | TRBV28 | - | CASSLTGARADTQYF | TGTGCCAGCAGTTTGACAGGGGCCCGCGCAGATACGCAGTATTTT
TRBJ2-2 | - | TRBV7-3 | few | CASSLGPGVSTGELSF | TGTGCCAGCAGCTTAGGGCCGGGGGTGAGCACCGGGGAGCTGTCTTTT
TRBJ2-7 | - | TRBV7-9 | many | CASSFRQDGYEQYF | TGTGCCAGCAGCTTCCGGCAGGATGGGTACGAGCAGTACTTC
TRBJ1-1 | - | TRBV7-3 | - | CASSLLGGSTEAFF | TGTGCCAGCAGCCTTTTGGGGGGCAGCACTGAAGCTTTCTTT
TRBJ1-3 | - | TRBV3-1 | few | CASSQTYSGNTIYF | TGTGCCAGCAGCCAGACGTACTCTGGAAACACCATATATTTT
TRBJ2-7 | TRBD1 | TRBV6-1 | - | CASSELTGGWLSYEQYF | TGTGCCAGCAGTGAATTGACAGGGGGCTGGTTGTCTTACGAGCAGTACTTC
TRBJ1-5 | - | TRBV20-1 | few | CSATPRQPFYSNQPQHF | TGCAGTGCTACCCCCAGACAGCCTTTTTATAGCAATCAGCCCCAGCATTTT